This T cell receptor (beta chain) originates from a study of shared clonotypes between healthy human individuals. Study overall: Every donor yielded three CD4 naive, three CD4 memory, two CD8 naive and one CD8 memory plate.

Regarding this clone: What it binds is unknown.

Regarding the study as a whole: Some naive CD4 clonotypes, around 4.9%, turned up in common across four donors. The generation probabilities recorded for non-shared clonotypes fell below those of clonotypes shared by all four donors.

Between the trimmed V and J ends, which lost 7 bases and 2 bases, there was a span of 15 bases. This CDR3 has 14 residues. Germline loops: CDR1 MGHDK, CDR2 SYGVNS. Produced via immunoSEQ multiplex PCR; TCRdb's table is partial and in-frame only. This table has over 75,000 clones, 60% to 75% appearing once. Donation came from healthy HIV-negative adults that had no recent acute infections or vaccinations. The chain links TRBV25-1 to TRBJ2-7; D is possibly TRBD2 (6 bases). What was sequenced was memory CD8+ T cells sorted from blood. Stated subset: CD45RO+ cells pooled with CCR7-negative TemRA cells. This TCR was recovered from a man between 25 and 39 years old in good health. CDR3 region: CASTRDFPTYEQYF. CDR3 sequence (DNA): TGTGCCAGCACCCGGGACTTTCCAACCTACGAGCAGTACTTC.